This T cell receptor (beta chain) was obtained from a study of cytomegalovirus exposure and HLA in healthy donors. J gave up 2 bases and V 5 bases, and 5 bases lay outside the gene matches. The CDR3 spans 14 residues. Germline CDR1 GTSNPN, CDR2 SVGIG (reference sequence). These donors, healthy bone marrow donors, were studied. The PCR made use of 60 Vbeta and 13 Jbeta primers. The table came from immunoSEQ multiplex PCR; TCRdb's copy has only in-frame clones and leaves some out. The table lists about 160,000 clones, roughly 80% of them singletons. The chain uses TRBV30 and TRBJ2-3, with 9 bases identical to TRBD2. Sequencing was carried out using PBMCs. This receptor was identified in a woman in her 50s in good health and CMV-seropositive. As DNA, the CDR3 is TGTGCCTGGGAGCGGGGGGCTTCCACAGATACGCAGTATTTT. Residues: CAWERGASTDTQYF.